The entry that follows covers one T cell receptor beta chain sequence. Its antigen is still unknown. These data originate in a study of response to subunit inactivated influenza vaccine. Study conclusions and caveats: Each seasonal flu vaccination may recruit only limited new T cells, authors suggested.

This CDR3 is built from 15 residues. The V gene lost 0 bases and the J gene lost 7 bases, with 10 bases spanning the gap. Germline V gene lookup returns CDR1 LGHNA and CDR2 YSLEER. One entry per CDR3 protein, called by TCRdb with MiXCR from the RT-PCR reads. The profile shows about 620,000 distinct CDR3 sequences, about 12% of them singletons. This chain links TRBV4-3 with TRBJ1-6, with D uncertain. Specimen: PBMCs from blood, collected on the day of vaccination. The clonotype comes from a man aged 45 to 65 who received an inactivated influenza vaccine. The CDR3 loop reads CASSQEEARNSPLHF. CDR3 DNA sequence: TGCGCCAGCAGCCAAGAGGAGGCCCGCAATTCACCCCTCCACTTT.